This T cell receptor (beta chain) was sequenced during a study of neurological immune-mediated disorders. The junction had 17 bases not matched to a gene; V was cut back by 6 bases and J by 10 bases. Germline V gives CDR1 DFQATT, CDR2 SNEGSKA (reference sequence). The CDR3 is 15 residues long. Study outcomes and limitations: Multiple sclerosis, the disease with the least TCR clonal expansion, fell below healthy controls, whereas HTLV-1-associated myelopathy showed the most. Private repertoires in all groups were suggested by the finding that expanded clones across subjects shared no CDR3 amino acid sequences.

5'RACE with 10-nucleotide random UMIs produced the cDNA. TCRdb used MiXCR to reprocess the 5' RACE reads, holding one entry per CDR3 protein. Found here are roughly 50,000 distinct CDR3 sequences, approximately 17% of them singletons; the top ten hold more than 3.5%. For the unsorted libraries, 2 million PBMCs stored at -80 C served as input. This clonotype was found many times. Its target is unknown. The TCR was taken from a man in his 60s in good health. The chain joins TRBV20-1 to TRBJ2-1; TRBD2 agrees at 8 bases. The specimen was PBMCs. The CDR3 reads CSAKSGSTGGEEQFF. CDR3 coding DNA: TGCAGTGCAAAAAGCGGGAGTACAGGAGGGGAAGAGCAGTTCTTC.